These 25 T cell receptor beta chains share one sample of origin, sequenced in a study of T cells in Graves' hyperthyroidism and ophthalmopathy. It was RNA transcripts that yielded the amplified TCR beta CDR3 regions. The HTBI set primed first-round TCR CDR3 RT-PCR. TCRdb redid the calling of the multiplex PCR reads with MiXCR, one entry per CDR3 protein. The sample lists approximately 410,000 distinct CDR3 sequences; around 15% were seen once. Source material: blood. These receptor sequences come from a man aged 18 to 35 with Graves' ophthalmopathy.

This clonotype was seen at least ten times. The CDR3, as DNA: TGTGCCAGCAGCTTAGAGATACAGGGGACTGAAGCTTTCTTT. Translated: CASSLEIQGTEAFF. The rearrangement uses TRBV11-2 and TRBJ1-1, with TRBD1 identical over 7 bases. This CDR3 spans 14 amino acids. Germline V gene sequence: CDR1 SGHAT, CDR2 FQNNGV. The junction had 3 bases not matched to a gene; V was cut back by 0 bases and J by 5 bases.

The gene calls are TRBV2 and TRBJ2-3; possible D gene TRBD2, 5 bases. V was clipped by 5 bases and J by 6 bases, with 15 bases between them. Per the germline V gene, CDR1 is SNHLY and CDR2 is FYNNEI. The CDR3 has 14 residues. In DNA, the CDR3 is TGTGCCAGCAGTTACCGCGGCGGGCGGGATACGCAGTATTTT. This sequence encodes CASSYRGGRDTQYF.

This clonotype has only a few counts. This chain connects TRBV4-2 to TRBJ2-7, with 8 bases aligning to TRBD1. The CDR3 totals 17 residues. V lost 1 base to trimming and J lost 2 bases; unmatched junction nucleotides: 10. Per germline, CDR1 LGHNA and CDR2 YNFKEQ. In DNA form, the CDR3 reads TGTGCCAGCAGCCAAGCGACCGGGACAGGTGGGACCTACGAGCAGTACTTC. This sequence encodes CASSQATGTGGTYEQYF.

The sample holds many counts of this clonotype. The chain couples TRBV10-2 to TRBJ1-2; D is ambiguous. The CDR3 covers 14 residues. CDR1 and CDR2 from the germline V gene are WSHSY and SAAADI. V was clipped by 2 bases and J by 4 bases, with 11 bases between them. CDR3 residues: CASSEAPDRYGYTF. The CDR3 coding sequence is TGCGCCAGCAGTGAGGCCCCGGATCGCTATGGCTACACCTTC.

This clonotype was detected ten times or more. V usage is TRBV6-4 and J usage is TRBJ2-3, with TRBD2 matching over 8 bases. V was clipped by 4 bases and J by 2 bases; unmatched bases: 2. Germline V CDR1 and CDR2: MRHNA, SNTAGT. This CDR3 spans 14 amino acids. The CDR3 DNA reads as TGTGCCAGCAGTGCGGGGGGGCCCACAGATACGCAGTATTTT. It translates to CASSAGGPTDTQYF.

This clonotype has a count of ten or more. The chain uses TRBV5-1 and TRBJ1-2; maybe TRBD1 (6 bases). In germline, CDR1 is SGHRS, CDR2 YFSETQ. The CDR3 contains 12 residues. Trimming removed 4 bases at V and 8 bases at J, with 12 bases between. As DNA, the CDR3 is TGCGCCAGCAGCGCAGGGGTGGACGGCTACACCTTC. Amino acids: CASSAGVDGYTF.

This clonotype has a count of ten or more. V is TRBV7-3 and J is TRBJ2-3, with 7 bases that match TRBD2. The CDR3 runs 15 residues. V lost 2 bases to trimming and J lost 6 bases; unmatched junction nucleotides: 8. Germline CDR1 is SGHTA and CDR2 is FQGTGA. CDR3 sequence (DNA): TGTGCCAGCAGCTTAGGAGGGAGGGCCAGCGATACGCAGTATTTT. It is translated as CASSLGGRASDTQYF.

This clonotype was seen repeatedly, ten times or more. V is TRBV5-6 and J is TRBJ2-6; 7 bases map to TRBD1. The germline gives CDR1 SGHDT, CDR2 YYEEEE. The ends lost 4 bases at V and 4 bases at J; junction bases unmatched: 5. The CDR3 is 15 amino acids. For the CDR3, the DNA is TGTGCCAGCAGCCAGACAGGGAGAGGGGCCAACGTCCTGACTTTC. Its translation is CASSQTGRGANVLTF.

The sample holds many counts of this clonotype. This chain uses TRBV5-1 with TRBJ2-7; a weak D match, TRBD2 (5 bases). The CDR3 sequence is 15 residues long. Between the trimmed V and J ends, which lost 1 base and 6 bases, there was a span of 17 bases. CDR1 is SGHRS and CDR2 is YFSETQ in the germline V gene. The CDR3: CASSLKDPRASEQYF. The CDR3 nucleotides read TGCGCCAGCAGCTTGAAGGACCCGAGGGCGTCCGAGCAGTACTTC.

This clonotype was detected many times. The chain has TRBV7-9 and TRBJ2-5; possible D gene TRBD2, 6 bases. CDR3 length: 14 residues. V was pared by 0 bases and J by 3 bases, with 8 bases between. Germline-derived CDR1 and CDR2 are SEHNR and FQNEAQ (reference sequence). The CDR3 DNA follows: TGTGCCAGCAGCTTAGCGTGGACTAAAGAGACCCAGTACTTC. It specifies CASSLAWTKETQYF.

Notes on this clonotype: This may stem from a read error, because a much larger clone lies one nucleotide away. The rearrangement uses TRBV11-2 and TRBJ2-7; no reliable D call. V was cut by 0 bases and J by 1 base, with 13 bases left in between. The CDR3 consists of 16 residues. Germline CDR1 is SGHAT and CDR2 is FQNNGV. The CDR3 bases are TGTGCCAGCAGCTTAGACAGCGAGAGACCATCCTACGAGCAGTACTTC. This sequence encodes CASSLDSERPSYEQYF. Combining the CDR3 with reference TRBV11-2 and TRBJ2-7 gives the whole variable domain EAGVAQSPRYKIIEKRQSVAFWCNPISGHATLYWYQQILGQGPKLLIQFQNNGVVDDSQLPKDRFSAERLKGVDSTLKIQPAKLEDSAVYLCASSLDSERPSYEQYFGPGTRLTVT.

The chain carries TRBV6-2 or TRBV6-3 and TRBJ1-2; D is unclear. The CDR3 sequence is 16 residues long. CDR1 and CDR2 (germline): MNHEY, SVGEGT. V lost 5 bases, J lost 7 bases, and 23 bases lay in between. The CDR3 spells CASSTPPRSIRGGYTF. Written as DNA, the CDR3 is TGTGCCAGCAGTACCCCCCCCCGTTCAATCCGGGGTGGCTACACCTTC.

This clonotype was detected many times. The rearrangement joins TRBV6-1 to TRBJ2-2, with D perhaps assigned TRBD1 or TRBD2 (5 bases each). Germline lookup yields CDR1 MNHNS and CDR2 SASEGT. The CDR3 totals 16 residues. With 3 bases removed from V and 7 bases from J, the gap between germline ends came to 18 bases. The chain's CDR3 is CASSDLGGARNGELFF. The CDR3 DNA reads TGTGCCAGCAGTGACCTTGGGGGAGCCAGGAACGGGGAGCTGTTTTTT.

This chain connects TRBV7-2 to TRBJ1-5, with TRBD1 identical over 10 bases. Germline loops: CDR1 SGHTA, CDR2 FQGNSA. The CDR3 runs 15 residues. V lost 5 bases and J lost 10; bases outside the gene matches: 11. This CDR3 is CASSRGQGGCCPQHF. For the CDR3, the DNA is TGTGCCAGCAGCCGAGGACAGGGGGGATGCTGTCCCCAGCATTTT.

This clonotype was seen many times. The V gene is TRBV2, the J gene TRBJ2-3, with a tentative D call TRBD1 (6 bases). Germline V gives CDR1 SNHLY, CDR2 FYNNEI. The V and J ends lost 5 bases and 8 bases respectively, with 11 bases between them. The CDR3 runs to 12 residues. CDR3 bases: TGTGCCAGCAGTTCACAGGGTTGTACGCAGTATTTT. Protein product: CASSSQGCTQYF.

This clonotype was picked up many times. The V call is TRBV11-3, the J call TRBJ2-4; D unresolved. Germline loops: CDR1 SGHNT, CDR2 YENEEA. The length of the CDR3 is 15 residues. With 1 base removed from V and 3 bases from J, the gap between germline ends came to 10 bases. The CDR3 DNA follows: TGTGCCAGCAGCTTAGCAGGTCTGGGCAAAAACATTCAGTACTTC. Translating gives CASSLAGLGKNIQYF.

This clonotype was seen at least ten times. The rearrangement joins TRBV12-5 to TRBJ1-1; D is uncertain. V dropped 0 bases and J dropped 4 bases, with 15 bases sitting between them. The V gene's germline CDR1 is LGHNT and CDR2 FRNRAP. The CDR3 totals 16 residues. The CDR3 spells CASGLVLWGIGTEAFF. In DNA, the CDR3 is TGTGCTAGTGGTTTGGTACTGTGGGGAATCGGCACTGAAGCTTTCTTT.

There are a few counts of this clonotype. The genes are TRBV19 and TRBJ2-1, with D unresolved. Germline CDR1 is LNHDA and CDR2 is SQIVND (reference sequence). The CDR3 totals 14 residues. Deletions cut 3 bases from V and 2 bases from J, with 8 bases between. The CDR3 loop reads CASSIGLAYNEQFF. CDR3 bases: TGTGCCAGTAGTATTGGGCTAGCCTACAATGAGCAGTTCTTC.

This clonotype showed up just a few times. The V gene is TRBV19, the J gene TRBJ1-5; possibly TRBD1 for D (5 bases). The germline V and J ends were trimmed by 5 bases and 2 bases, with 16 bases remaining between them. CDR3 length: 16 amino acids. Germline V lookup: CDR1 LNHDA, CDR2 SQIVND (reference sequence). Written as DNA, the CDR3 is TGTGCCAGTAGTCCCAGACAGTACGACGGCAATCAGCCCCAGCATTTT. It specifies CASSPRQYDGNQPQHF.

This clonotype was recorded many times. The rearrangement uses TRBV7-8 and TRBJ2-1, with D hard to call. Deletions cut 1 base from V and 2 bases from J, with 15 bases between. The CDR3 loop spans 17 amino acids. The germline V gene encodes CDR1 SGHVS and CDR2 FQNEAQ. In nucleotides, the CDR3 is TGTGCCAGCAGCTTAGGCAAGGCGGATCAAGCCTACAATGAGCAGTTCTTC. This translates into CASSLGKADQAYNEQFF.

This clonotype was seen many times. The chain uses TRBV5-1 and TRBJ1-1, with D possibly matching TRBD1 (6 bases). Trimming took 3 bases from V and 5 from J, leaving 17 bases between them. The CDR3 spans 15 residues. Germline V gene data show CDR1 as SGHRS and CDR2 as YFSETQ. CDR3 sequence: CASSSLGGGETEAFF. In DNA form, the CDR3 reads TGCGCCAGCAGCTCATTGGGGGGCGGTGAGACTGAAGCTTTCTTT.

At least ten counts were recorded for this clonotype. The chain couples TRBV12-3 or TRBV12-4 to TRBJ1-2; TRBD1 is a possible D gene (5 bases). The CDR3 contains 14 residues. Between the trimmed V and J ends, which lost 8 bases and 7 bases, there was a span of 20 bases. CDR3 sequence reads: CASVSRAGIGGYTF. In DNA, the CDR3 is TGTGCCAGCGTTTCTAGAGCAGGGATCGGTGGCTACACCTTC.

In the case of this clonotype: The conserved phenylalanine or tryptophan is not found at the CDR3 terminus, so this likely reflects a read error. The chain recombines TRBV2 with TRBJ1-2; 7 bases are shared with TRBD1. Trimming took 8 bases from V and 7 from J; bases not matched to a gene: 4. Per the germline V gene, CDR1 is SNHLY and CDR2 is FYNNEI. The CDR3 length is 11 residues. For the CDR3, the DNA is TGTGCCAGCTCAGGACAGGCTGGCTACACCCTC. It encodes CASSGQAGYTL.

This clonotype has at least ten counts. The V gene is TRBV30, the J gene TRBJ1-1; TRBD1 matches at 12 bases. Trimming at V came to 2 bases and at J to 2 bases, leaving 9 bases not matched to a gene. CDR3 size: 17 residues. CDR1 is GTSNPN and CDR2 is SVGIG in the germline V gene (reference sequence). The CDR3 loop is CAWSKPGQGATNTEAFF. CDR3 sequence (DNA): TGTGCCTGGAGTAAGCCGGGACAGGGGGCCACCAACACTGAAGCTTTCTTT. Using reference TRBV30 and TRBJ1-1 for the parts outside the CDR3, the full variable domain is SQTIHQWPATLVQPVGSPLSLECTVEGTSNPNLYWYRQAAGRGLQLLFYSVGIGQISSEVPQNLSASRPQDRQFILSSKKLLLSDSGFYLCAWSKPGQGATNTEAFFGQGTRLTVV.

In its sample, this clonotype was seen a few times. This chain's CDR3 is CSADATSSRETQYF. The CDR3 coding sequence is TGCAGTGCCGACGCCACTAGCAGCCGGGAGACCCAGTACTTC. The chain employs TRBV20-1 and TRBJ2-5, with TRBD2 as a possible D gene (6 bases). The CDR3 extends over 14 amino acids. Germline CDR1 DFQATT, CDR2 SNEGSKA (reference sequence). V was trimmed by 6 bases and J by 5 bases, leaving 19 bases between them.